Following are 5 T cell receptor beta chains from one sample sequenced in a study of blood T cells in healthy people across ages. A J-beta primer mix and a sample-barcoded 5' primer were used in a second PCR of about 7 to 11 cycles. A single record per CDR3 protein comes from TCRdb applying MiXCR to the 5' RACE reads. The sample records fewer than 1,000,000 distinct CDR3 sequences, more than 40% being singletons. Sequencing was performed on blood. These receptors all stem from a man aged 55 to 70 in good health.

V usage is TRBV20-1 and J usage is TRBJ2-6; a weak D match, TRBD1 (6 bases). The CDR3 runs 17 residues. V was cut by 6 bases and J by 0 bases, with 18 bases left in between. In germline, CDR1 is DFQATT, CDR2 SNEGSKA (reference sequence). CDR3 sequence: CSAKPRDTHSGANVLTF. CDR3 coding DNA: TGCAGTGCCAAGCCTCGGGACACGCACTCTGGGGCCAACGTCCTGACTTTC.

The CDR3 loop is CASRGQGTVEAQYF. The CDR3 nucleotides are TGTGCCAGCAGGGGACAGGGCACGGTAGAGGCCCAGTACTTC. The chain employs TRBV6-5 and TRBJ2-7, with 9 bases matching TRBD1. The CDR3 has 14 amino acids. V was pared by 6 bases and J by 10 bases, with 13 bases of the junction left unmatched. CDR1 is MNHEY, CDR2 SVGAGI, per germline.

The CDR3 sequence: CASSQSGRTNDYTF. In DNA, the CDR3 is TGTGCCAGCAGCCAATCGGGTCGAACAAATGACTACACCTTC. V usage is TRBV3-1 and J usage is TRBJ1-2; no firm D call. V was clipped by 2 bases and J by 10 bases, with 17 bases between them. This CDR3 contains 14 residues. CDR1 LGHDT and CDR2 YNNKEL come from the germline V gene (reference sequence).

The chain has TRBV7-3 and TRBJ2-1; 9 positions match TRBD2. This CDR3 comprises 18 residues. The V gene end was trimmed by 1 base and the J gene end by 7 bases; junction bases not matched to a gene: 14. Germline V gene sequence: CDR1 SGHTA, CDR2 FQGTGA. The CDR3 DNA reads TGTGCCAGCAGCTTAAATCCCGGGAGCGGGGGGATTGCTAATGAGCAGTTCTTC. Amino acid sequence: CASSLNPGSGGIANEQFF.

The chain couples TRBV5-6 to TRBJ2-3; D gene ambiguous. This CDR3 comprises 16 residues. The V and J ends lost 1 base and 6 bases respectively, with 18 bases between them. CDR1 SGHDT and CDR2 YYEEEE come from the germline V gene. The CDR3 here is CASSLRVSALMDTQYF. In DNA form, the CDR3 reads TGTGCCAGCAGCTTGCGGGTAAGCGCTCTTATGGATACGCAGTATTTT.